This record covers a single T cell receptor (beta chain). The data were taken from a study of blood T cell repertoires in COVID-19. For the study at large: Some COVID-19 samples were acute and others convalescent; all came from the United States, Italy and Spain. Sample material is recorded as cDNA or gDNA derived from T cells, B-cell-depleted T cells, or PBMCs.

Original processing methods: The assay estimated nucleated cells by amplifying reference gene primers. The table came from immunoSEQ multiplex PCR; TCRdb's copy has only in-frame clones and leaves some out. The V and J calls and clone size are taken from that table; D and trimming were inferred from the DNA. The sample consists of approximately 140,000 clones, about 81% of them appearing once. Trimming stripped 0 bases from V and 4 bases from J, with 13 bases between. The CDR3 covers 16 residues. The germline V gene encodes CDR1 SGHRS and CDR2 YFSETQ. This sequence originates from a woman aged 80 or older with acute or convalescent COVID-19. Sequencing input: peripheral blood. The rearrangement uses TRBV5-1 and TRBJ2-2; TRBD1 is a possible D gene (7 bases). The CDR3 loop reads CASSLAAQGGTGELFF. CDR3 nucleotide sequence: TGCGCCAGCAGCTTGGCCGCGCAGGGGGGCACCGGGGAGCTGTTTTTT.